The clone carrying this T cell receptor (beta chain) has ten or more counts. These data originate in a study of T-cell memory formation after mild COVID-19. TCRdb reprocessed the 5' RACE reads with MiXCR, giving one entry per CDR3 protein. The sample lists roughly 100,000 distinct CDR3 sequences, about 18% occurring once. The CDR3 sequence is 19 residues long. Losses at the gene ends were 2 bases for V and 5 bases for J; bases not matched to a gene: 18. Germline CDR1 reads LGHDT; CDR2 reads YNNKEL (reference sequence). Sequencing was carried out using PBMCs or a T cell subset sorted from them (not recorded which). The J gene is TRBJ2-7, the V gene TRBV3-1; 10 bases are a match to TRBD1. The receptor was derived from an adult woman who had mild COVID-19 (a few samples of this study predate the infection). Cell type and time point are not known. The CDR3 loop is CASSQPLPSGQGYIHEQYF. In DNA, the CDR3 is TGTGCCAGCAGCCAACCGCTACCCTCGGGACAGGGGTACATCCACGAGCAGTACTTC.